The clone carrying this TCR beta chain came up a few times. Its antigen is not known. The data were taken from a study of T cell repertoires in cytomegalovirus infection. Turning to the study itself: As its CMV epitopes, the study selected recently identified HLA-C-restricted and well-studied HLA-B-restricted targets. CMV infection together with matching HLA type was indicated by public TCR beta signatures.

Germline assignment: CDR1 LNHDA and CDR2 SQIVND (reference sequence). Germline trimming cut 1 base from V and 7 bases from J; bases unmatched to any gene: 8. This CDR3 is 16 amino acids long. Study results and caveats: CMV carriers having the relevant HLA were flagged by cumulative public TCR beta family frequency. In two of eight donors, the top clonotype was HLA-C-restricted CMV-specific.

TCRdb analysed the reads with MiXCR anew, one entry per CDR3 protein. The sample contains approximately 390,000 distinct CDR3 sequences, nearly 35% of which appear only once. The genes are TRBV19 and TRBJ2-1, with 9 bases lining up with TRBD2. The TCR comes from a human donor in good health (CMV status not recorded). Some clones in this sample may be carry-over from other donors' samples. The source was cultured PBMCs, collected from culture after CMV antigen stimulation. CDR3 amino acids: CASSIARAGGANEQFF. As DNA, the CDR3 is TGTGCCAGTAGTATAGCCAGAGCGGGAGGAGCAAATGAGCAGTTCTTC. The full variable domain, in which reference TRBV19 and TRBJ2-1 provide the parts outside the CDR3, is DGGITQSPKYLFRKEGQNVTLSCEQNLNHDAMYWYRQDPGQGLRLIYYSQIVNDFQKGDIAEGYSVSREKKESFPLTVTSAQKNPTAFYLCASSIARAGGANEQFFGPGTRLTVL.